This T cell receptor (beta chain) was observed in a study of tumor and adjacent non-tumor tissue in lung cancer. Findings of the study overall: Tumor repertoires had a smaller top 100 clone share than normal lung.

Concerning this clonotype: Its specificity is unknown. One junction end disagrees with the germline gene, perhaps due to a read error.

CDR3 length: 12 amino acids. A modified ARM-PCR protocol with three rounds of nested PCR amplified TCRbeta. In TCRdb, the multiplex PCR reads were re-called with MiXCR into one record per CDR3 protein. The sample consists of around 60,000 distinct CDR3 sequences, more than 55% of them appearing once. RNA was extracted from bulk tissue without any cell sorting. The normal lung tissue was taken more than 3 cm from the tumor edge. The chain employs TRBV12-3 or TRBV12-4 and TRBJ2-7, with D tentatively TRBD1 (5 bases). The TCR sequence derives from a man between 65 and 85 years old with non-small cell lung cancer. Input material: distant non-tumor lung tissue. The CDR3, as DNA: TGTTCCAGTAGTAGACAGTCCCGCGAGCAGTACTTC. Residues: CSSSRQSREQYF.